The clone carrying this T cell receptor (beta chain) has just one count. The V and J ends lost 4 bases and 1 base, in that order; junction bases with no gene match: 2. The CDR3 totals 14 residues. From germline, CDR1 is SNHLY and CDR2 FYNNEI. This specimen comes from a study of blood T cell repertoires in COVID-19. Study at large: Material from acute and convalescent COVID-19 was sourced from the United States, Italy and Spain. T cells, B-cell-depleted T cells, or PBMCs supplied cDNA or gDNA.

Original data processing: The assay estimated nucleated cells by amplifying reference gene primers. Sequenced by immunoSEQ multiplex PCR; TCRdb stores in-frame clones only, minus some. Clonal size and the V and J genes are those of that table, whereas D and trimming came from the DNA. Found here are 85,000 to 130,000 clones, roughly nine tenths of them singletons; the top ten hold 0.85% to 1%. Sequences were obtained from peripheral blood. The chain recombines TRBV2 with TRBJ2-3; 7 positions match TRBD2. This clonotype was sampled from a man between 60 and 70 years old with acute or convalescent COVID-19. The DNA of the CDR3 is TGTGCCAGCAGTGGACTAGCCGGCACAGATACGCAGTATTTT. This sequence encodes CASSGLAGTDTQYF.